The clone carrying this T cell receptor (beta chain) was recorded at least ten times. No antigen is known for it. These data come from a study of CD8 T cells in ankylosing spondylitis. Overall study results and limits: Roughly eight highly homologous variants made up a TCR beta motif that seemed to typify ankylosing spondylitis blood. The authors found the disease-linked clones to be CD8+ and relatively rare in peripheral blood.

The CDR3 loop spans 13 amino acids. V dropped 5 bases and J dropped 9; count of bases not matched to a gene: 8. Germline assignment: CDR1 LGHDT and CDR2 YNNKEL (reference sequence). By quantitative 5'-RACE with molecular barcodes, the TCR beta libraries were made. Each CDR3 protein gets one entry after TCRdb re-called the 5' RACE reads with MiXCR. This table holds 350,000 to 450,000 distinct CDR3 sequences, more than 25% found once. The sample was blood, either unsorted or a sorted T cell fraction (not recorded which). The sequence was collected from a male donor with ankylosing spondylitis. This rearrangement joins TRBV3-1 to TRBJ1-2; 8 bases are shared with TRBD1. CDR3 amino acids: CASSSPDRGSYTF. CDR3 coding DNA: TGTGCCAGCAGCTCCCCCGACAGGGGTAGCTACACCTTC.